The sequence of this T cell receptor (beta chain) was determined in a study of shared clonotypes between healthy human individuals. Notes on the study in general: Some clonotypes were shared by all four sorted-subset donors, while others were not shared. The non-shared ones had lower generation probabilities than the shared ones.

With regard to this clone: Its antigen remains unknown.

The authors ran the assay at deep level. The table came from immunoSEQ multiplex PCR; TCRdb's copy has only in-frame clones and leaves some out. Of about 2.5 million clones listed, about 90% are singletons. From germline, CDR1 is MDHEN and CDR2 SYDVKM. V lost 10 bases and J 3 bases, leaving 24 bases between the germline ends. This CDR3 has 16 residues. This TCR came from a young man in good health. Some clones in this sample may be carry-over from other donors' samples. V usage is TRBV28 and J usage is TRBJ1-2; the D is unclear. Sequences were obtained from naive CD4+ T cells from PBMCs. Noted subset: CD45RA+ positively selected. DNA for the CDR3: TGTGCCACCTCCTCCACTTCACGGCCCGCTGACTATGGCTACACCTTC. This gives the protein CATSSTSRPADYGYTF.